These 17 T cell receptor beta chains were sequenced from one sample in a study of glioma-infiltrating T cells listed by TCRdb under 2016. TCRdb names Illumina MiSeq as the instrument used. The iRepertoire nested amplicon-rescue multiplex PCR (arm-PCR) platform was used to amplify TCR alpha and beta CDR3 regions from RNA. TCRdb trimmed public reads at Q25 via fastp, called clones via MiXCR and kept in-frame beta chains. Identical CDR3 protein sequences are pooled into one entry, listed with their most common genes and DNA. This sample lists under 200,000 distinct CDR3 sequences; more than 35% were detected once. Jointly, the top ten make up around 5% of the sample. Sequenced input: glioma tissue, nonneoplastic brain tissue, or PBMCs (not recorded which). Receptors were obtained from a human donor with low-grade glioma or glioblastoma, undergoing nonglioma brain surgery, or in good health (not recorded which).

In this sample, this clonotype turned up a few times. Possible read error: a much larger clone is one base away. This chain uses TRBV20-1 with TRBJ2-5, with D unresolved. The CDR3 length is 14 residues. Germline V lookup: CDR1 DFQATT, CDR2 SNEGSKA (reference sequence). The CDR3: CSAVDLTHQETKYF. Here the CDR3 DNA reads TGCAGTGCTGTGGACCTGACCCACCAAGAGACCAAGTACTTC.

Points on this clonotype: The junction does not match germline at one end; this may be a read error. The chain links TRBV7-2 to TRBJ2-1; 12 bases agree with TRBD2. CDR1 is SGHTA, CDR2 FQGNSA, per germline. The CDR3 covers 15 residues. CDR3: CASSQRLAGVDEQFF. The CDR3, as DNA: TGTGCTAGCAGCCAAAGACTAGCGGGAGTTGATGAGCAGTTCTTC.

As to this clonotype: This may arise from a read error, as a much more abundant clone is one base away. The chain employs TRBV20-1 and TRBJ2-7, with D unresolved. Germline V gives CDR1 DFQATT, CDR2 SNEGSKA (reference sequence). The CDR3 has 12 residues. The CDR3 coding sequence is TGCATTGCCCGGGCGGTGGCCAACGAGCAGTACTTC. This encodes CIARAVANEQYF.

Ten or more counts support this clonotype. The CDR3 coding sequence is TGTGCCAGCAAAAAGGGGGCCCTCTACGAGCAGTACTTC. Amino acids: CASKKGALYEQYF. The J gene is TRBJ2-7, the V gene TRBV27, with 7 bases that match TRBD1. With 7 bases clipped from V and 3 bases from J, the junction kept 6 bases outside the gene matches. Germline values: CDR1 MNHEY, CDR2 SMNVEV (reference sequence). The CDR3 loop spans 13 amino acids.

A remark on this clonotype: A much larger clonotype is one base distant, so this may be a read error. The gene calls are TRBV6-2 or TRBV6-3 and TRBJ2-6; TRBD2 might be the D (5 bases). Germline V gives CDR1 MNHEY, CDR2 SVGEGT. Trimming cost V 5 bases and J 6 bases, with 11 bases left between them. The CDR3 loop spans 14 amino acids. The CDR3 DNA sequence: TGTGCCAGCAGTGCCGGGCGGGTGGCCAACGTCCTGACTTTC. Protein: CASSAGRVANVLTF.

The chain uses TRBV29-1 and TRBJ1-4; tentatively, D is TRBD1 (5 bases). V lost 1 base and J 1 base, leaving 7 bases between the germline ends. Germline loops: CDR1 SQVTM, CDR2 ANQGSEA. This CDR3 has 14 amino acids. This CDR3 reads CSVEARGTNEKLFF. The CDR3 coding sequence is TGCAGCGTTGAAGCGAGGGGAACTAATGAAAAACTGTTTTTT.

The chain couples TRBV6-1 to TRBJ1-5; D might be TRBD1 (5 bases). The germline CDR1 and CDR2 sequences are MNHNS and SASEGT. The CDR3 is 17 residues long. V was clipped by 4 bases and J by 3 bases, with 19 bases between them. The CDR3 coding sequence is TGTGCCAGCAGTGCAGTCTCTTTGGCAGGGCCCAATCAGCCCCAGCATTTT. Translation: CASSAVSLAGPNQPQHF.

The table lists this clonotype with many counts. The chain employs TRBV7-9 and TRBJ1-3; D remains unclear. CDR3 length equals 16 residues. Germline lookup yields CDR1 SEHNR and CDR2 FQNEAQ (reference sequence). Deletions cut 2 bases from V and 0 bases from J, with 11 bases between. In DNA form, the CDR3 reads TGTGCCAGCAGCTTATTCGCCGTCGACTCTGGAAACACCATATATTTT. It codes for CASSLFAVDSGNTIYF.

J is TRBJ2-1 and V is TRBV7-6; 8 nucleotides agree with TRBD2. Germline V CDR1 and CDR2: SGHVS, FNYEAQ. V lost 0 bases and J lost 10; bases outside the gene matches: 11. This CDR3 spans 16 amino acids. CDR3 nucleotide sequence: TGTGCCAGCAGCTTAGCGGAGGTAGCGGGACTTGGGGAGCAGTTCTTC. Translated: CASSLAEVAGLGEQFF.

A note on this clonotype: A much bigger clone sits one base away, suggesting this may be a read error. This chain uses TRBV28 with TRBJ2-1; D call uncertain. Germline V gene data show CDR1 as MDHEN and CDR2 as SYDVKM. The CDR3 has 12 residues. Deletions cut 5 bases from V and 6 bases from J, with 8 bases between. DNA for the CDR3: TGTGCCAGCAGTGGTTTTCGCAATGAGCAGTTCTTC. Residues: CASSGFRNEQFF.

Points on this clonotype: Relative to the germline gene, one junction end is altered; a read error may explain this. The chain couples TRBV5-5 to TRBJ2-1, with 10 bases lining up with TRBD1. This CDR3 spans 15 amino acids. The germline V gene has CDR1 SGHKS and CDR2 YYEKEE (reference sequence). The CDR3 here is CASSLRTGGFNEQFF. CDR3 in DNA: TGTGCCAGCAGCTTAAGGACAGGGGGATTTAACGAGCAGTTTTTC.

Regarding this clonotype: This may stem from a read error, because a much larger clone lies one nucleotide away. The chain recombines TRBV20-1 with TRBJ2-3; the match to TRBD2 covers 7 bases. CDR1 and CDR2 (germline): DFQATT, SNEGSKA (reference sequence). V shed 7 bases and J 4 bases; nucleotides not matched to a gene: 2. This CDR3 comprises 11 residues. The CDR3 loop is CSVGGADTQYF. As DNA, the CDR3 is TGCAGTGTTGGGGGGGCAGATACGCAGTATTTT.

This clonotype was detected many times. In this CDR3 the conserved last residue, phenylalanine or tryptophan, is missing, so a read error is likely. The DNA is omitted, as the CDR3 cannot be located on it reliably, and the CDR3 follows TCRdb's listing. The chain links TRBV20-1 to TRBJ1-2. CDR1 and CDR2 (germline): DFQATT, SNEGSKA (reference sequence). The CDR3 is 8 residues long, counting both termini. The CDR3: CSARDHPL.

In its sample, this clonotype was seen a few times. The chain combines TRBV5-8 with TRBJ2-6; D is undetermined. Trimming removed 7 bases at V and 0 bases at J, with 11 bases between. CDR1 and CDR2 (germline): SGHTS, YDEGEE. CDR3 length equals 15 residues. The CDR3 here is CASGYKRSGANVLTF. The DNA for the CDR3 is TGTGCCAGCGGATACAAGCGCTCTGGGGCCAACGTCCTGACTTTC.

Only a few counts were recorded for this clonotype. The chain joins TRBV2 to TRBJ2-7; TRBD2 aligns across 8 bases. The junction had 1 base not matched to a gene; V was cut back by 3 bases and J by 0 bases. The CDR3 covers 14 residues. Germline V lookup: CDR1 SNHLY, CDR2 FYNNEI. CDR3 nucleotide sequence: TGTGCCAGCAGTGACGGGACTAGCTCCTACGAGCAGTACTTC. It is translated as CASSDGTSSYEQYF.

This clonotype was counted at least ten times. The chain is built from TRBV6-1 and TRBJ2-5; weak D call: TRBD2 (5 bases). With 11 bases removed from V and 2 bases from J, the gap between germline ends came to 15 bases. CDR3 length: 13 amino acids. Germline V CDR1 and CDR2: MNHNS, SASEGT. The CDR3 here is CAAEERAQETQYF. CDR3 coding DNA: TGTGCCGCGGAGGAGAGGGCTCAAGAGACCCAGTACTTC.

The DNA for the CDR3 is TGTGCCAGCAGTTTTCTAATTTGGGGCACAGATACGCAGTATTTT. Translation: CASSFLIWGTDTQYF. This chain joins TRBV12-3 or TRBV12-4 and TRBJ2-3; D not certain. The CDR3 is 15 residues long. V dropped 3 bases and J dropped 1 base, with 11 bases sitting between them.